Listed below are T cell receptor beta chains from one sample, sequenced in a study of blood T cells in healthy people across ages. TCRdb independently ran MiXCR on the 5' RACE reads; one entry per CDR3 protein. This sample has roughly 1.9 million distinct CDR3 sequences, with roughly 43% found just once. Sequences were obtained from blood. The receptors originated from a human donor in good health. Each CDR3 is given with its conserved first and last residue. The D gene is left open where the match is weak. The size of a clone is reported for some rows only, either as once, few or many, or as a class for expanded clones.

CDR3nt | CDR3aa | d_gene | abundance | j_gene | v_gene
TGTGCCAGCAGCCTGACCCCAGCGGGGTCCTACGAGCAGTACTTC | CASSLTPAGSYEQYF | TRBD2 | NA | TRBJ2-7 | TRBV5-6
TGTGCCAGCACCCCCGGGACTAGCGGTTACAATGAGCAGTTCTTC | CASTPGTSGYNEQFF | TRBD2 | NA | TRBJ2-1 | TRBV7-3
TGTGCCAGCAGTTACGGCGCGGGGGGGCCTGGAGGTGAGCAGTTCTTC | CASSYGAGGPGGEQFF | TRBD2 | NA | TRBJ2-1 | TRBV6-2/TRBV6-3
TGTGCCACCAGCAGAGATCGGACAGGGGGGTTTTACTATGGCTACACCTTC | CATSRDRTGGFYYGYTF | TRBD1 | few | TRBJ1-2 | TRBV15
TGTGCCGGCAGCTCCCGTACCTTTTTTAACGAGCAGTACTTC | CAGSSRTFFNEQYF | NA | NA | TRBJ2-7 | TRBV5-6
TGTGCCAGCAGCTTTAGGTTTTTGAGGGGGCCCTCTCCAGCTTTCTTT | CASSFRFLRGPSPAFF | TRBD1 | many | TRBJ1-1 | TRBV7-2
TGTGCCAGTAGTCCTACCTGGGACAGGGTGCGAGAGCAGTACTTC | CASSPTWDRVREQYF | TRBD1 | NA | TRBJ2-5 | TRBV19
TGTGCCAGCAGTCCTGGGGGGGAATCGGCCTACGAGCAGTACTTC | CASSPGGESAYEQYF | TRBD2 | few | TRBJ2-7 | TRBV28
TGCAGTGCTAACCCGGGACCAGACACAGATACGCAGTATTTT | CSANPGPDTDTQYF | NA | few | TRBJ2-3 | TRBV20-1
TGCAGTGGGTTCTTACTAGTCAATGAGCAGTTCTTC | CSGFLLVNEQFF | NA | NA | TRBJ2-1 | TRBV20-1
TGTGCTAGTGGTTCAGACAGGGTCGACGAGCAGTACTTC | CASGSDRVDEQYF | TRBD1 | NA | TRBJ2-7 | TRBV12-5
TGTGCCAGCAGCTTAGCGGGGAGTTTGGCTTTCTTT | CASSLAGSLAFF | NA | once | TRBJ1-1 | TRBV7-2